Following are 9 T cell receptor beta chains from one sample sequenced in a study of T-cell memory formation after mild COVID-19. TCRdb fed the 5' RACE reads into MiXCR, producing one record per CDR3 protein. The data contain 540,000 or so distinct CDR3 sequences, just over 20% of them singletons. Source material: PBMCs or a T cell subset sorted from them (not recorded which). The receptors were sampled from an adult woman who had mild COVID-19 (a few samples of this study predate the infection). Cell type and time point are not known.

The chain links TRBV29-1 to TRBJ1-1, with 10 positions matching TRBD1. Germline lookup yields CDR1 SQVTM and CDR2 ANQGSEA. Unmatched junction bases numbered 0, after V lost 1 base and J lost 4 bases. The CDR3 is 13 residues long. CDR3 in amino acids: CSVEGTGGTEAFF. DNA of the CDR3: TGCAGCGTTGAAGGGACAGGGGGCACTGAAGCTTTCTTT.

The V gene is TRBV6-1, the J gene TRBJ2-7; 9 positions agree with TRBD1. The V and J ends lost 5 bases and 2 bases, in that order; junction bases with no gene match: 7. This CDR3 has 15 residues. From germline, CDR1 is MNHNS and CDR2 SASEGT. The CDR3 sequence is CASSSATGGAYEQYF. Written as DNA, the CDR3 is TGTGCCAGCAGTTCCGCGACAGGGGGGGCCTACGAGCAGTACTTC.

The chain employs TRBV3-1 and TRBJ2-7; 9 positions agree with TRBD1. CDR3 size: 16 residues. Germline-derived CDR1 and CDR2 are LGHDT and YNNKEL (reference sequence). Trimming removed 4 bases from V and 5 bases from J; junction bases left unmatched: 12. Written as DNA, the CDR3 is TGTGCCAGCAGCCCCCACCCCGAGACAGGGGGTGACGAGCAGTACTTC. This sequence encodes CASSPHPETGGDEQYF.

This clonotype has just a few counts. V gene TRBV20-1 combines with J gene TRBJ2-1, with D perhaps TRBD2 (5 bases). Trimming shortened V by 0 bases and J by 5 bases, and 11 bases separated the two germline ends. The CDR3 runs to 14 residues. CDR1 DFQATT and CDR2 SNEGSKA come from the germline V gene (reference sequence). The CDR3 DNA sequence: TGCAGTGCTAGAGATCGCGGGCAGAACAATGAGCAGTTCTTC. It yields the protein CSARDRGQNNEQFF.

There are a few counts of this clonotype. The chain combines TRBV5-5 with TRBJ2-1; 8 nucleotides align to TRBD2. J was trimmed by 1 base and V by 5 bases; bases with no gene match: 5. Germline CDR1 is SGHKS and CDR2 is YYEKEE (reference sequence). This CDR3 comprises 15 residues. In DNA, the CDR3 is TGTGCCAGCAGGACGCGGGAGGCGTCCTACAATGAGCAGTTCTTC. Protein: CASRTREASYNEQFF.

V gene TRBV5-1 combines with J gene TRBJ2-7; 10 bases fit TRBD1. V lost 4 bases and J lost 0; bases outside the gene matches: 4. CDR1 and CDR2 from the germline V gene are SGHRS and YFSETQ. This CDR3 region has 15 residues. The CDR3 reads CASSQGQGSSYEQYF. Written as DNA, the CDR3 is TGCGCCAGCAGCCAGGGACAGGGGAGCTCCTACGAGCAGTACTTC.

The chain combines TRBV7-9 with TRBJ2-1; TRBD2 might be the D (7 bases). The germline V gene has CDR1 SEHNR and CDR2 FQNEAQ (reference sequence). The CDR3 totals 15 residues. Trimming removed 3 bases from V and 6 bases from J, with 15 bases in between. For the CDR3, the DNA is TGTGCCAGCAGCTTTGTAGGGGGGGACCCCAATGAGCAGTTCTTC. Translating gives CASSFVGGDPNEQFF.

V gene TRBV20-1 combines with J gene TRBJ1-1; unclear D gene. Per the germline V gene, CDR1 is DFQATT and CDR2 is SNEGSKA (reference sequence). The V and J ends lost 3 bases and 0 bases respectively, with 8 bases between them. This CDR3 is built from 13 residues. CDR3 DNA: TGCAGTGCTAGGTACCGAGTGAACACTGAAGCTTTCTTT. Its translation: CSARYRVNTEAFF.

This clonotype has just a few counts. The CDR3: CASSPLDRGQAFF. The CDR3 region has the DNA TGTGCCAGCTCACCACTTGACAGGGGGCAAGCTTTCTTT. The chain is built from TRBV18 and TRBJ1-1, with 10 positions matching TRBD1. This CDR3 has 13 amino acids. From germline, CDR1 is KGHSH and CDR2 LQKENI. The trim removed 1 base at V and 9 bases at J, leaving 2 bases unmatched. Variable domain in full (rest from reference TRBV18 and TRBJ1-1): NAGVMQNPRHLVRRRGQEARLRCSPMKGHSHVYWYRQLPEEGLKFMVYLQKENIIDESGMPKERFSAEFPKEGPSILRIQQVVRGDSAAYFCASSPLDRGQAFFGQGTRLTVV.